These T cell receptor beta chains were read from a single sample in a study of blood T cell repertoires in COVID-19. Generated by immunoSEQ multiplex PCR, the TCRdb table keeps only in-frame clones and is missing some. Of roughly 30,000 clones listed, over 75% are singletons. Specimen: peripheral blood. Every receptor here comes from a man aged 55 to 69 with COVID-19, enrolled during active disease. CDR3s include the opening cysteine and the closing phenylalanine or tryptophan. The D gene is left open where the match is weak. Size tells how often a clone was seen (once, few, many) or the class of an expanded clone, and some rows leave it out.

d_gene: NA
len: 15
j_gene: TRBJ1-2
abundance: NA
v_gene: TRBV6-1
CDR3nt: TGTGCCAGCAGTGAAGCGCCGACAGCTCGCTATGGCTACACCTTC
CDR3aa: CASSEAPTARYGYTF

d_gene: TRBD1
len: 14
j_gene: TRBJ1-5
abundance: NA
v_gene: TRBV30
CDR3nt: TGTGCCTGGAGTCGGGCAGGGGGAGTAGAGCCCCAGCATTTT
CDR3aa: CAWSRAGGVEPQHF

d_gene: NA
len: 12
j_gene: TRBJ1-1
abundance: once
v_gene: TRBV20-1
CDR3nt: TGCAGTGCTAGTCAAACACGCACTGAAGCTTTCTTT
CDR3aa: CSASQTRTEAFF

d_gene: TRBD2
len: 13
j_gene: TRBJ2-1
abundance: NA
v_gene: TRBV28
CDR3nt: TGTGCCAGCAGGCGGGAGTCCTACAATGAGCAGTTCTTC
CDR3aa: CASRRESYNEQFF

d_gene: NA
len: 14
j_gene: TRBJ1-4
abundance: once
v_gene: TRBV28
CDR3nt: TGTGCCAGCAGTTTTCCCGCAACTAATGAAAAACTGTTTTTT
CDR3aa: CASSFPATNEKLFF

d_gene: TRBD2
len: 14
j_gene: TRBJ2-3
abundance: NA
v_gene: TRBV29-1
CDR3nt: TGCAGCGTTGAACTAGCGGGAGGGCCAGATACGCAGTATTTT
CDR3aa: CSVELAGGPDTQYF

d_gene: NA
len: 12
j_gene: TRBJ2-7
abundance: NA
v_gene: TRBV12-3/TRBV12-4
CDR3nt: TGTGCCAGCAGCCAGGATCGCCACGAGCAGTACTTC
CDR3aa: CASSQDRHEQYF

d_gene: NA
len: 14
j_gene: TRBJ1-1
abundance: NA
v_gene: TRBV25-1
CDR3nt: TGTGCCAGCACCCGAGGAGGTTCCGCCCTTGAAGCTTTCTTT
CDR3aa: CASTRGGSALEAFF

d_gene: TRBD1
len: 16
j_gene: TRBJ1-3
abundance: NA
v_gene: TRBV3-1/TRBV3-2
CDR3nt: TGTGCCAGCAGCCAGATACACAGGGGGGACGTGGGCACCATATATTTT
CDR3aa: CASSQIHRGDVGTIYF

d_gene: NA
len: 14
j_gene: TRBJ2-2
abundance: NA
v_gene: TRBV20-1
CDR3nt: TGCAGTGCTAGTCAAGAAGGGGACTGGGGGGAGCTGTTTTTT
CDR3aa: CSASQEGDWGELFF

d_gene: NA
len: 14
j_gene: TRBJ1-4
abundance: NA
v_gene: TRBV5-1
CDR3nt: TGCGCCAGCAGCTTGGGCGGGACTAATGAAAAACTGTTTTTT
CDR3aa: CASSLGGTNEKLFF

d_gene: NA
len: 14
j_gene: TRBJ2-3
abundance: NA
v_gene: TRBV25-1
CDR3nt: TGTGCCAGCAGTGAAGCCGGGGGCAGGGGGACGCAGTATTTT
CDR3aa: CASSEAGGRGTQYF

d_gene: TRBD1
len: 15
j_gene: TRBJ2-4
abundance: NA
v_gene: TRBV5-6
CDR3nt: TGTGCCAGCAGCTTGGAGGGGGCCGTCAAAAACATTCAGTACTTC
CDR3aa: CASSLEGAVKNIQYF

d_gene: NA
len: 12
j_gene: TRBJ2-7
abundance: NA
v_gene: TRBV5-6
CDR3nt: TGTGCCAGCAGCCAAACAGCCTACGAGCAGTACTTC
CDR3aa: CASSQTAYEQYF

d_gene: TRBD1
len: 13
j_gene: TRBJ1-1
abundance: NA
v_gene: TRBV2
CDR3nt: TGTGCCAGCAGTGGGGGACAGGGTGAGATAGCTTTCTTT
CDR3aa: CASSGGQGEIAFF

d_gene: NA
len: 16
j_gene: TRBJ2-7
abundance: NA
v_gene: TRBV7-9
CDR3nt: TGTGCCAGCAGCCCAGTTTTTCGTTCAGGGGTAGACGAGCAGTACTTC
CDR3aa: CASSPVFRSGVDEQYF

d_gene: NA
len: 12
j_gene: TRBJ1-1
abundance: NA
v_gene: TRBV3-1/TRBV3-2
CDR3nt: TGTGCCAGCAGCCACAGACAGGCTGAAGCTTTCTTT
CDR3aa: CASSHRQAEAFF